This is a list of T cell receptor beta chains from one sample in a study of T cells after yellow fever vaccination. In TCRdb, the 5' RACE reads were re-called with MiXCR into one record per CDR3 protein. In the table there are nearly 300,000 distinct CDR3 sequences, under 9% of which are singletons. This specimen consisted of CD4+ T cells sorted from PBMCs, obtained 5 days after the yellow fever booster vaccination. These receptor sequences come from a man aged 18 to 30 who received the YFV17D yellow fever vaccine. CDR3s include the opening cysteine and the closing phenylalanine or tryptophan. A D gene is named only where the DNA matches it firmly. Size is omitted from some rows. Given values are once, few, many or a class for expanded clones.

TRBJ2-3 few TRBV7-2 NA CASSFGATITDTQYF TGTGCCAGCAGCTTCGGGGCCACGATCACAGATACGCAGTATTTT
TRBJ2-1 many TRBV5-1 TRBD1 CASSLDLPGQGNEQFF TGCGCCAGCAGCTTGGATTTACCGGGACAGGGAAATGAGCAGTTCTTC
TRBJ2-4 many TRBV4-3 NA CASRGGLGENIQYF TGCGCCAGCAGAGGGGGGCTAGGGGAAAACATTCAGTACTTC
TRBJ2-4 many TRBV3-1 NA CASSRYNIQYF TGTGCCAGCAGCCGCTATAACATTCAGTACTTC
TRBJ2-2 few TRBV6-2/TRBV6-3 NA CASTRPGVFGELFF TGTGCCAGCACCCGCCCTGGGGTGTTCGGGGAGCTGTTTTTT
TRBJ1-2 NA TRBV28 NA CASTIGQQLYGYTF TGTGCCAGCACCATTGGACAGCAGCTCTATGGCTACACCTTC
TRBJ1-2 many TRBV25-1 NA CASSSRSGYTF TGTGCCAGCAGTTCCCGATCTGGCTACACCTTC
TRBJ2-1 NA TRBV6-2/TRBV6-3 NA CASSYVGESEQFF TGTGCCAGCAGTTATGTGGGGGAGAGTGAGCAGTTCTTC
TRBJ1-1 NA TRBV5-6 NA CASSLVLLGGSEAFF TGTGCCAGCAGCTTGGTACTCCTCGGGGGTTCTGAAGCTTTCTTT
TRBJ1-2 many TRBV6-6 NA CASSASGRGGYTF TGTGCCAGCAGTGCCTCAGGTAGAGGTGGCTACACCTTC
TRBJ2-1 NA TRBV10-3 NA CAISESIPVEQFF TGTGCCATCAGTGAGTCTATTCCCGTTGAGCAGTTCTTC
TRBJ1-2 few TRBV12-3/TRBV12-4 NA CASSGQYYGYTF TGTGCCAGCTCAGGCCAGTACTATGGCTACACCTTC
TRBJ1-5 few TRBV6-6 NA CASGGGRGQPQHF TGTGCCAGTGGGGGGGGGCGCGGGCAGCCCCAGCATTTT
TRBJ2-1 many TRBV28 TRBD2 CASSPPPSGGTHEQFF TGTGCCAGCAGTCCCCCCCCTAGCGGGGGGACCCATGAGCAGTTCTTC
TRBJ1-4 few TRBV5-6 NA CASSFGAHNEKLFF TGTGCCAGCAGCTTTGGGGCCCACAATGAAAAACTGTTTTTT
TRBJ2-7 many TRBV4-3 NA CASSQARRMGPYEQYF TGCGCCAGCAGCCAAGCGCGACGTATGGGACCCTACGAGCAGTACTTC